These 21 T cell receptor beta chains were all obtained from the same sample, sequenced in a study of T cells in localized non-small cell lung cancer. Sequenced by immunoSEQ multiplex PCR; TCRdb stores in-frame clones only, minus some. The data contain over 2,000 clones, about 32% of them singletons. The source material was normal lung tissue next to the tumor, sampled before any cancer treatment. Receptors originate from a woman between 35 and 70 years old with stage II squamous cell lung carcinoma.

In this sample, this clone turned up a few times. V and J are TRBV9 and TRBJ2-5, with D hard to call. CDR3 length: 14 residues. Trimming left V 3 bases short and J 4 bases short, with 13 bases between. In germline, CDR1 is SGDLS, CDR2 YYNGEE. The CDR3, as DNA: TGTGCCAGCAGCGAAGGACCCTCGGGAGAGACCCAGTACTTC. Translation gives CASSEGPSGETQYF.

The chain employs TRBV28 and TRBJ2-1; 7 nucleotides match TRBD2. V shed 6 bases, J shed 10 bases, and the junction held 12 bases outside the gene matches. Germline V CDR1 and CDR2: MDHEN, SYDVKM. CDR3 size: 14 residues. The CDR3 reads CASSLSPGGGEQFF. The CDR3 DNA reads TGTGCCAGCAGCTTAAGCCCCGGGGGAGGGGAGCAGTTCTTC.

This clone has just a few counts. V usage is TRBV9 and J usage is TRBJ2-7; TRBD1 matches at 7 bases. CDR1 and CDR2 (germline): SGDLS, YYNGEE. The CDR3 is 13 residues long. Germline trimming cut 4 bases from V and 6 bases from J; bases unmatched to any gene: 7. The CDR3, as DNA: TGTGCCAGCAGCACAGGGGTACTCTCCGAGCAGTACTTC. Its translation is CASSTGVLSEQYF. Combining the CDR3 with reference TRBV9 and TRBJ2-7 gives the whole variable domain DSGVTQTPKHLITATGQRVTLRCSPRSGDLSVYWYQQSLDQGLQFLIQYYNGEERAKGNILERFSAQQFPDLHSELNLSSLELGDSALYFCASSTGVLSEQYFGPGTRLTVT.

There are a few counts of this clone. The chain combines TRBV18 with TRBJ2-7; D is unclear. Trimming stripped 1 base from V and 0 bases from J, with 7 bases between. CDR1 is KGHSH, CDR2 LQKENI, per germline. The CDR3 runs 14 residues. The CDR3 DNA sequence: TGTGCCAGCTCACCACAGGCGGTCTCCTACGAGCAGTACTTC. Translating gives CASSPQAVSYEQYF.

The chain uses TRBV30 and TRBJ2-7; D is uncertain. The CDR3 is 11 amino acids. The ends were cut back, 6 bases at V and 4 bases at J, with 10 bases in the middle. CDR1 is GTSNPN and CDR2 is SVGIG in the germline V gene (reference sequence). CDR3: CACRVSYEQYF. The CDR3 DNA reads TGTGCCTGCCGGGTTTCTTACGAGCAGTACTTC.

This clone is labeled medium-sized. The chain employs TRBV6-8 and TRBJ2-7; 8 bases align to TRBD2. This CDR3 region has 16 residues. V shed 2 bases, J shed 6 bases, and the junction held 12 bases outside the gene matches. The germline V gene has CDR1 MNHGY and CDR2 SAAAGT. CDR3 protein: CASSYRLATTPCEQYF. CDR3 nucleotide sequence: TGTGCCAGCAGTTACCGACTAGCGACCACCCCTTGCGAGCAGTACTTC.

V gene TRBV11-3 combines with J gene TRBJ1-4; 8 nucleotides match TRBD1. The CDR3 has 16 residues. Germline assignment: CDR1 SGHNT and CDR2 YENEEA. V shed 5 bases, J shed 1 base, and the junction held 6 bases outside the gene matches. CDR3 DNA sequence: TGTGCCAGCAGCCCCACAGGGGGGGGAACTAATGAAAAACTGTTTTTT. This gives the protein CASSPTGGGTNEKLFF.

In its sample, this clone was seen a few times. V usage is TRBV1 and J usage is TRBJ2-5; TRBD1 is the table's D call and was not checked against the DNA. TRBV1 is deemed a pseudogene. The CDR3 contains 15 residues. The CDR3 region is CASSQRQGSQETQYF. CDR3 bases: TGCGCCAGCAGCCAGCGACAGGGGTCCCAAGAGACCCAGTACTTC.

This clone turned up a few times. The gene calls are TRBV6-8 and TRBJ1-3, with 8 bases identical to TRBD1. This CDR3 region has 17 residues. V was pared by 10 bases and J by 0 bases, with 14 bases of the junction left unmatched. Germline V gives CDR1 MNHGY, CDR2 SAAAGT. Here the CDR3 reads CAIREGQGSVSGNTIYF. The CDR3, as DNA: TGTGCCATCAGAGAAGGACAGGGCAGTGTCTCTGGAAACACCATATATTTT.

This clone showed up just a few times. This chain uses TRBV19 with TRBJ1-2; D not resolved. Germline V gene lookup returns CDR1 LNHDA and CDR2 SQIVND (reference sequence). The CDR3 has 12 residues. V lost 7 bases to trimming and J lost 4 bases, with 10 bases between them. The DNA of the CDR3 is TGTGCCAGTAAGACGGAAACCTATGGCTACACCTTC. Translating it yields CASKTETYGYTF.

This clone was counted between two and nine times. This chain joins TRBV11-3 and TRBJ2-1; D assignment may be TRBD1 or TRBD2 (6 bases each). V lost 5 bases and J 9 bases, leaving 26 bases between the germline ends. The germline CDR1 and CDR2 sequences are SGHNT and YENEEA. The CDR3 has 17 amino acids. CDR3 in DNA: TGTGCCAGCAGCCCAGGGGTACAGGCTCTTACCGGGAGTGAGCAGTTCTTC. This codes for CASSPGVQALTGSEQFF.

The chain combines TRBV30 with TRBJ2-1, with a tentative D call TRBD1 (6 bases). CDR3 length: 15 residues. Germline V gene sequence: CDR1 GTSNPN, CDR2 SVGIG (reference sequence). Trimming removed 0 bases from V and 9 bases from J, with 18 bases in between. The CDR3 bases are TGTGCCTGGAGTGTGGTCCCGGGACATATCGGTGAGCAGTTCTTC. Amino acids: CAWSVVPGHIGEQFF.

The J gene is TRBJ2-2, the V gene TRBV19; D is unclear. V was trimmed by 4 bases and J by 7 bases, leaving 10 bases between them. CDR3 length: 13 residues. CDR1 and CDR2 (germline): LNHDA, SQIVND (reference sequence). CDR3 sequence (DNA): TGTGCCAGTAGTAACAGTTATAGCGGGGAGCTGTTTTTT. Its protein product is CASSNSYSGELFF.

This clone has more than one count but fewer than ten. J is TRBJ2-1 and V is TRBV6-8; 8 bases are shared with TRBD2. CDR1 MNHGY and CDR2 SAAAGT come from the germline V gene. This CDR3 has 14 amino acids. Losses at the gene ends were 5 bases for V and 3 bases for J; bases not matched to a gene: 3. The CDR3 sequence: CASSPGLDYNEQFF. The CDR3 DNA reads as TGTGCCAGCAGTCCGGGACTAGACTACAATGAGCAGTTCTTC.

Only a few counts were recorded for this clone. The chain carries TRBV6-8 and TRBJ2-3; the D call may be TRBD1 or TRBD2 (5 bases each). The germline V gene has CDR1 MNHGY and CDR2 SAAAGT. CDR3 length: 14 amino acids. The V end lost 2 bases, the J end lost 6 bases, and 12 bases lay between the germline ends. Written as DNA, the CDR3 is TGTGCCAGCAGTTACGACTTATGGGGGGATACGCAGTATTTT. Its translation: CASSYDLWGDTQYF.

This clone has only a few counts. The chain employs TRBV7-6 and TRBJ1-2; D may be TRBD1 (5 bases). The CDR3 covers 14 residues. The germline gives CDR1 SGHVS, CDR2 FNYEAQ. Trimming shortened V by 5 bases and J by 2 bases, and 12 bases separated the two germline ends. The CDR3 is CASSLGGTNYGYTF. The CDR3 region has the DNA TGTGCCAGCAGCCTCGGAGGGACGAACTATGGCTACACCTTC. Supplemented by reference TRBV7-6 and TRBJ1-2, the full variable domain reads GAGVSQSPRYKVTKRGQDVALRCDPISGHVSLYWYRQALGQGPEFLTYFNYEAQQDKSGLPNDRFSAERPEGSISTLTIQRTEQRDSAMYRCASSLGGTNYGYTFGSGTRLTVV.

The V gene is TRBV7-6, the J gene TRBJ2-1; D is unresolved. The CDR3 length is 14 residues. Germline V gene sequence: CDR1 SGHVS, CDR2 FNYEAQ. Trimming removed 4 bases at V and 6 bases at J, with 13 bases between. CDR3 amino acids: CASSSEFMGNEQFF. The CDR3 nucleotides read TGTGCCAGCAGCTCCGAATTCATGGGCAATGAGCAGTTCTTC. The full variable domain, its missing parts supplied by reference TRBV7-6 and TRBJ2-1, is GAGVSQSPRYKVTKRGQDVALRCDPISGHVSLYWYRQALGQGPEFLTYFNYEAQQDKSGLPNDRFSAERPEGSISTLTIQRTEQRDSAMYRCASSSEFMGNEQFFGPGTRLTVL.

The sample holds a few counts of this clone. The chain combines TRBV11-3 with TRBJ1-1; D not resolved. V dropped 6 bases and J dropped 6 bases, with 23 bases sitting between them. The CDR3 has 16 residues. From germline, CDR1 is SGHNT and CDR2 YENEEA. The CDR3 region has the DNA TGTGCCAGCAGTACCCGGGAACCCCACCGTGGGGCTGAAGCTTTCTTT. Protein sequence: CASSTREPHRGAEAFF.

The V gene is TRBV9, the J gene TRBJ2-7, with D perhaps matching TRBD1 or TRBD2 (5 bases each). The germline gives CDR1 SGDLS, CDR2 YYNGEE. The germline V and J ends were trimmed by 2 bases and 6 bases, with 24 bases remaining between them. The CDR3 consists of 17 residues. CDR3 loop: CASSVGPLGRNPGEQYF. CDR3 sequence (DNA): TGTGCCAGCAGCGTGGGACCCCTGGGACGGAACCCCGGCGAGCAGTACTTC.

This clone was seen a few times. The chain joins TRBV28 to TRBJ2-7; TRBD1 aligns across 9 bases. Germline-derived CDR1 and CDR2 are MDHEN and SYDVKM. There are 15 residues in the CDR3. The J segment lost 4 bases and the V segment lost 5 bases, leaving 9 bases of the junction unmatched. Here the CDR3 DNA reads TGTGCCAGCAGTCCCCCGGGACAGGGATATTACGAGCAGTACTTC. Translation gives CASSPPGQGYYEQYF. Variable domain in full (rest from reference TRBV28 and TRBJ2-7): DVKVTQSSRYLVKRTGEKVFLECVQDMDHENMFWYRQDPGLGLRLIYFSYDVKMKEKGDIPEGYSVSREKKERFSLILESASTNQTSMYLCASSPPGQGYYEQYFGPGTRLTVT.

This clone was detected only a few times. V usage is TRBV6-8 and J usage is TRBJ2-3; TRBD2 matches 9 bases. CDR3 length equals 16 residues. With V trimmed by 2 bases and J by 5 bases, 8 bases remained unmatched. The V gene's germline CDR1 is MNHGY and CDR2 SAAAGT. The CDR3 nucleotides are TGTGCCAGCAGTTACGAGGTAGCGGGAGTGAGAGATACGCAGTATTTT. This sequence encodes CASSYEVAGVRDTQYF.